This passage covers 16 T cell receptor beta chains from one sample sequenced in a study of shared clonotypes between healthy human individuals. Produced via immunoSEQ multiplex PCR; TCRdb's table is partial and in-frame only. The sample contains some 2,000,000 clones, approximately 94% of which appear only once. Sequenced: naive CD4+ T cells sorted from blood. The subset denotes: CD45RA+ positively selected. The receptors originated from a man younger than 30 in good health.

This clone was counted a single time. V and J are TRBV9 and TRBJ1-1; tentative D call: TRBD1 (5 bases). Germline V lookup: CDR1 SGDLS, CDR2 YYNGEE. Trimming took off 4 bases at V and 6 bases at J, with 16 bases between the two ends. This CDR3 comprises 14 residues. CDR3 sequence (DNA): TGTGCCAGCAGCCCAGATGCAGGGTACGCTGAAGCTTTCTTT. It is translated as CASSPDAGYAEAFF.

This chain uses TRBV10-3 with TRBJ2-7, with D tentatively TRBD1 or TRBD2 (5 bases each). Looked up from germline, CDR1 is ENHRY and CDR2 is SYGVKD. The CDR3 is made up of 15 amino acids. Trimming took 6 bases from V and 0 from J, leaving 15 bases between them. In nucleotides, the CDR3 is TGTGCCATCAGCCTAGGGGACGGCAGCTCCTACGAGCAGTACTTC. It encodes CAISLGDGSSYEQYF.

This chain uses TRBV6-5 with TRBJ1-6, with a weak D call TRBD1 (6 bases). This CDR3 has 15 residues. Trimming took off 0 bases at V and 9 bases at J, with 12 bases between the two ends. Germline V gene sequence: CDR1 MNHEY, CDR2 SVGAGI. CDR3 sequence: CASSYSYREGSPLHF. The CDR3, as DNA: TGTGCCAGCAGTTACTCCTACAGGGAGGGTTCACCCCTCCACTTT.

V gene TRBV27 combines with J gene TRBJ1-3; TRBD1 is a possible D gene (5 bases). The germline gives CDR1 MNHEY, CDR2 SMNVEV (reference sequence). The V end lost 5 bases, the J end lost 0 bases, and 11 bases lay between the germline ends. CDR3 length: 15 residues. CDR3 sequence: CASSPDTYSGNTIYF. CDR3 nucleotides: TGTGCCAGCAGTCCGGACACATACTCTGGAAACACCATATATTTT.

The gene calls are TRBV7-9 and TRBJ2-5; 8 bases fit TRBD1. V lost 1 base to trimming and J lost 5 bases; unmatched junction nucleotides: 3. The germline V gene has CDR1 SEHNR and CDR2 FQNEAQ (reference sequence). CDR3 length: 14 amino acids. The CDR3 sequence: CASSLVTGGETQYF. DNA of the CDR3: TGTGCCAGCAGCTTAGTCACAGGGGGGGAGACCCAGTACTTC.

The CDR3 reads CSTGGGGQPQHF. The CDR3 bases are TGCAGTACTGGGGGGGGAGGTCAGCCCCAGCATTTT. V usage is TRBV29-1 and J usage is TRBJ1-5; perhaps TRBD1 as D (5 bases). Germline V gives CDR1 SQVTM, CDR2 ANQGSEA. The CDR3 runs 12 residues.

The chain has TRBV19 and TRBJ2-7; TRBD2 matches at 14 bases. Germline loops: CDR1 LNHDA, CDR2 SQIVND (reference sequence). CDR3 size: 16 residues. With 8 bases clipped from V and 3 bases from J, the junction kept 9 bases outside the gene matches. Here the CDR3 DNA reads TGTGCCAGTCGAACCTCGGGGACTAGCGGGAGCTACGAGCAGTACTTC. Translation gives CASRTSGTSGSYEQYF.

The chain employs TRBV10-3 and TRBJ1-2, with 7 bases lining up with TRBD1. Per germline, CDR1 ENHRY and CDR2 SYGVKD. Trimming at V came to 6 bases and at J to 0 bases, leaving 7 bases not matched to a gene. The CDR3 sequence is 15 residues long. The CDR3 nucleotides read TGTGCCATCAGACCCGACAGGGCCGCTAACTATGGCTACACCTTC. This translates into CAIRPDRAANYGYTF.

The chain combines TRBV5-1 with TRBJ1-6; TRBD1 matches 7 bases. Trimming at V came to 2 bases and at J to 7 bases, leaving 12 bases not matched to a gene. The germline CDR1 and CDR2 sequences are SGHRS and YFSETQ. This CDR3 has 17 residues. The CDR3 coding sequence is TGCGCCAGCAGCTTCGCACCCTTAAGACAGGGAAATTCACCCCTCCACTTT. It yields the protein CASSFAPLRQGNSPLHF.

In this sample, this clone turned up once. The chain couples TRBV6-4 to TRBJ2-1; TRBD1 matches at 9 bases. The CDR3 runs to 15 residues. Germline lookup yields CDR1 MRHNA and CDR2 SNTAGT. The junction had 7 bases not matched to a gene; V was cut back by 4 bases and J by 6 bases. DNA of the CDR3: TGTGCCAGCAGTGCCCAGGGGACAGGGCGCAATGAGCAGTTCTTC. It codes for CASSAQGTGRNEQFF.

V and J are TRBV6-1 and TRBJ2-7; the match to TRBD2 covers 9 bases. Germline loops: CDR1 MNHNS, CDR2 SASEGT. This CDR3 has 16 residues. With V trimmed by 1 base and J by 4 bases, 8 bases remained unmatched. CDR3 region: CASSEGPAGGRYEQYF. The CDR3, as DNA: TGTGCCAGCAGTGAAGGGCCAGCGGGGGGCCGATACGAGCAGTACTTC.

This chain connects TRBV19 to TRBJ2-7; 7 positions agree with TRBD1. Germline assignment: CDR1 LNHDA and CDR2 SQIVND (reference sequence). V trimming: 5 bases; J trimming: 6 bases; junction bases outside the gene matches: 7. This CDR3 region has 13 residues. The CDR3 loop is CASSPDRVGEQYF. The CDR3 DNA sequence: TGTGCCAGTAGTCCCGACAGGGTAGGCGAGCAGTACTTC.

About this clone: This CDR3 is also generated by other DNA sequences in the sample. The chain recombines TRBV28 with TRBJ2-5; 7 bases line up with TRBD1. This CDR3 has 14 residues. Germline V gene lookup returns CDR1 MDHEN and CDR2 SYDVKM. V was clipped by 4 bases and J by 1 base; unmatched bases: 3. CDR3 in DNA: TGTGCCAGCAGTTCGGGACAGATCCAAGAGACCCAGTACTTC. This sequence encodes CASSSGQIQETQYF. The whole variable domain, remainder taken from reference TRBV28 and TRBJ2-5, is DVKVTQSSRYLVKRTGEKVFLECVQDMDHENMFWYRQDPGLGLRLIYFSYDVKMKEKGDIPEGYSVSREKKERFSLILESASTNQTSMYLCASSSGQIQETQYFGPGTRLLVL.

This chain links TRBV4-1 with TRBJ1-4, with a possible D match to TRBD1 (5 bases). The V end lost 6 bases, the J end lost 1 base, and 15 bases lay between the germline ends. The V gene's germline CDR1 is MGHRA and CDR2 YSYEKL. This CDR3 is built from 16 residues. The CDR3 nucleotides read TGCGCCAGCAGAAGCGCGAGGGGAGGAACTAATGAAAAACTGTTTTTT. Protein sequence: CASRSARGGTNEKLFF.

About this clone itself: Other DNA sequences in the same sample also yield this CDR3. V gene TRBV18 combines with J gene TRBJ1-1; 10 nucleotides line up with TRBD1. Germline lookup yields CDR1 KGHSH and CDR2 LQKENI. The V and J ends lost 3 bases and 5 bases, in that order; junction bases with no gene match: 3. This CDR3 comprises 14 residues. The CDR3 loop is CASSPGQGGTEAFF. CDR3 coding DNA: TGTGCCAGCTCACCCGGACAGGGGGGGACTGAAGCTTTCTTT.

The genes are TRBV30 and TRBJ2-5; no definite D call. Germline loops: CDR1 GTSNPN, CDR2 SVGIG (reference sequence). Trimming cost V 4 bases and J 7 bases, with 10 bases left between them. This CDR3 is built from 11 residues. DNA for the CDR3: TGTGCCTGGACCTCCTCGGGGACCCAGTACTTC. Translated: CAWTSSGTQYF.